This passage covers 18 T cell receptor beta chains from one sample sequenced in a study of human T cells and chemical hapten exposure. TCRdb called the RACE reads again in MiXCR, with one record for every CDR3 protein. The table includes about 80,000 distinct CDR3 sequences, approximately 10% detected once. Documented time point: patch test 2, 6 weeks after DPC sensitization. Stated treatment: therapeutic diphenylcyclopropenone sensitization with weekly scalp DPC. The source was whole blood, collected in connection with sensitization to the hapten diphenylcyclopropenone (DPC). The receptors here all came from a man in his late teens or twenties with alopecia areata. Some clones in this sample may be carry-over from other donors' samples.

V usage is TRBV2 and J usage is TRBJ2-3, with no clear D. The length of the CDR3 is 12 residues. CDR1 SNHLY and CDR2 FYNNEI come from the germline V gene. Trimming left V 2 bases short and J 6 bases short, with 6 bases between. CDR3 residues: CASSETQDTQYF. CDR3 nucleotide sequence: TGTGCCAGCAGTGAAACCCAGGATACGCAGTATTTT.

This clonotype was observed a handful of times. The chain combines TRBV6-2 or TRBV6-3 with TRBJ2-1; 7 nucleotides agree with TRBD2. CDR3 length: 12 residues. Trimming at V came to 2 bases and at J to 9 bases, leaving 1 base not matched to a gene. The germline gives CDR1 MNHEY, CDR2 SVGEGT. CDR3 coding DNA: TGTGCCAGCAGTTACGTAGCGGGTGAGCAGTTCTTC. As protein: CASSYVAGEQFF.

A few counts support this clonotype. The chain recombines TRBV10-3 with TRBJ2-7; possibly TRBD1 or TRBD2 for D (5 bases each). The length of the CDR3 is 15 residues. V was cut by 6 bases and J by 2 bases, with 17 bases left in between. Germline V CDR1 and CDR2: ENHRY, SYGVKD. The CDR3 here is CAISARDLITYEQYF. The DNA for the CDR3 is TGTGCCATCAGCGCCCGGGACCTAATAACCTACGAGCAGTACTTC.

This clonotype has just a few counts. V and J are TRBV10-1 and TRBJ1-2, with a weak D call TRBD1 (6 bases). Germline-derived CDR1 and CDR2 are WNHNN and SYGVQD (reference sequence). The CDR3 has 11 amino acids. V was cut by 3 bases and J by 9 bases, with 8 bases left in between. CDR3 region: CASSDGDSYTF. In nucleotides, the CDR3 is TGCGCCAGCAGTGATGGGGACAGCTACACCTTC.

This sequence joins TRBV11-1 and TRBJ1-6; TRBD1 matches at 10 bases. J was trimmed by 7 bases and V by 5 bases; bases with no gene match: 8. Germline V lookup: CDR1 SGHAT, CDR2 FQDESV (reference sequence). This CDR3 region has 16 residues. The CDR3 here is CASSEDRGPWNSPLHF. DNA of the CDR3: TGTGCCAGCAGCGAAGACAGGGGGCCATGGAATTCACCCCTCCACTTT.

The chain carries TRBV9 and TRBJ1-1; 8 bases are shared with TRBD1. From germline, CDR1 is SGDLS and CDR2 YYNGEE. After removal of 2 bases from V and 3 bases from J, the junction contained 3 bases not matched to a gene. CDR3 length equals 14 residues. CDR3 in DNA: TGTGCCAGCAGCGTCGTGACAGGGGACACTGAAGCTTTCTTT. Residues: CASSVVTGDTEAFF. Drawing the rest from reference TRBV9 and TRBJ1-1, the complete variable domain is DSGVTQTPKHLITATGQRVTLRCSPRSGDLSVYWYQQSLDQGLQFLIQYYNGEERAKGNILERFSAQQFPDLHSELNLSSLELGDSALYFCASSVVTGDTEAFFGQGTRLTVV.

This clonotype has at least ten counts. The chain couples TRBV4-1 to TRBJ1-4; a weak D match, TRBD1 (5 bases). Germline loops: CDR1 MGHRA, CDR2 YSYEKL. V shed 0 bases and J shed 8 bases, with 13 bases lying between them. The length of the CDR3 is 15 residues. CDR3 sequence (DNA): TGCGCCAGCAGCCAAGATGCCGCCAGGGTGGAAAAACTGTTTTTT. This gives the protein CASSQDAARVEKLFF.

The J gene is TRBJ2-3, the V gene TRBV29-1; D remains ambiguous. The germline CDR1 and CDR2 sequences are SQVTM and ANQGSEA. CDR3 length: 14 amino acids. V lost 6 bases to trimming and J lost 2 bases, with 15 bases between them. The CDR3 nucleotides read TGCAGCGTGGGCCGCAGGTCATTCACAGATACGCAGTATTTT. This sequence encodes CSVGRRSFTDTQYF.

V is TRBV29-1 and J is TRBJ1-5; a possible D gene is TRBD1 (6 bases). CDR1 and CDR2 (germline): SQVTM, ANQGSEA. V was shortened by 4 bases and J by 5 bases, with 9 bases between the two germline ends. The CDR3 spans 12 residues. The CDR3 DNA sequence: TGCAGCGTTGTACAGGGTGATCAGCCCCAGCATTTT. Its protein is CSVVQGDQPQHF.

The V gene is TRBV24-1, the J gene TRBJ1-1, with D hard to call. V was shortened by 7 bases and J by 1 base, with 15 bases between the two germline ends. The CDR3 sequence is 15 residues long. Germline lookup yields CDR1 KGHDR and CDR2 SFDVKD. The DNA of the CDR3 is TGTGCCACCAGCCGAGGGTGGCCATGGAACACTGAAGCTTTCTTT. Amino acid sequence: CATSRGWPWNTEAFF.

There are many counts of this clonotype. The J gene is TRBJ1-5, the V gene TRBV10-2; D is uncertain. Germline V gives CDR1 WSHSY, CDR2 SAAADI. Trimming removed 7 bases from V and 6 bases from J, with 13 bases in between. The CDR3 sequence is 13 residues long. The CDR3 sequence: CASKMRAGQPQHF. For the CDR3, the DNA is TGCGCCAGCAAAATGAGGGCCGGTCAGCCCCAGCATTTT.

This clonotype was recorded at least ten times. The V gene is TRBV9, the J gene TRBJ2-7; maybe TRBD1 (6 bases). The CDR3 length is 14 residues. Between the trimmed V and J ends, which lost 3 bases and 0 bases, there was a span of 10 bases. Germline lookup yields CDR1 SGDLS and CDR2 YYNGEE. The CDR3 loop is CASSAGQHSYEQYF. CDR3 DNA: TGTGCCAGCAGCGCCGGACAGCACTCCTACGAGCAGTACTTC.

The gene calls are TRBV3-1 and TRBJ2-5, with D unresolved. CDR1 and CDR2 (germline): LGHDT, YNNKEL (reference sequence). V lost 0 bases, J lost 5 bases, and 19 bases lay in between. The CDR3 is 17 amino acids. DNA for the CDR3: TGTGCCAGCAGCCAAGATTCGGCTGTCTGGGGTGCCGAGACCCAGTACTTC. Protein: CASSQDSAVWGAETQYF.

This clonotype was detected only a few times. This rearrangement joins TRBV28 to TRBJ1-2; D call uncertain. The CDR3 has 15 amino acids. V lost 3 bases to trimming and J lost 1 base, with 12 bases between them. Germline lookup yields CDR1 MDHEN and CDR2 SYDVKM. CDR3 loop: CASSFGVVSNYGYTF. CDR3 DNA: TGTGCCAGCAGTTTTGGGGTAGTGAGTAACTATGGCTACACCTTC.

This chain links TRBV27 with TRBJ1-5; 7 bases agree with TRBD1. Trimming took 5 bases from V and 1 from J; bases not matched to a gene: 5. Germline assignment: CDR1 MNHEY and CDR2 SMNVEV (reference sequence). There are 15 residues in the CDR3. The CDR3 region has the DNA TGTGCCAGCAGTGTGACAGGGTACAGCAATCAGCCCCAGCATTTT. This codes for CASSVTGYSNQPQHF.

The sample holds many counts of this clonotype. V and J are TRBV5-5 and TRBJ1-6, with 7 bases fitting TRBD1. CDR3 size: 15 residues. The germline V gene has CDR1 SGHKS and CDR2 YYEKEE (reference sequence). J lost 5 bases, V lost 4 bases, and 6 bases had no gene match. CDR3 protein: CASSLKQGDNSPLHF. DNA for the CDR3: TGTGCCAGCAGCCTCAAGCAGGGGGATAATTCACCCCTCCACTTT.

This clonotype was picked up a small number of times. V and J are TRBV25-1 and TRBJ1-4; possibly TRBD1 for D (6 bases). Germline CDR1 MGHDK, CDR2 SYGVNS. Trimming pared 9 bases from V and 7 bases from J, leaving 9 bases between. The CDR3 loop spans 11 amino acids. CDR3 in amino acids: CASKQGEKLFF. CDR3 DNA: TGTGCCAGTAAACAGGGTGAAAAACTGTTTTTT.

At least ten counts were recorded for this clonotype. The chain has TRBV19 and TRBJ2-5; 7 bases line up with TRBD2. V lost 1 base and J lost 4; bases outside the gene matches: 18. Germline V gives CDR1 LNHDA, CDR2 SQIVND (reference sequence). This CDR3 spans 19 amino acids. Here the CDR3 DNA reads TGTGCCAGTAGTATAGGGCCCCTTCGGGGGGTAGAAAGTAGAGAGACCCAGTACTTC. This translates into CASSIGPLRGVESRETQYF.